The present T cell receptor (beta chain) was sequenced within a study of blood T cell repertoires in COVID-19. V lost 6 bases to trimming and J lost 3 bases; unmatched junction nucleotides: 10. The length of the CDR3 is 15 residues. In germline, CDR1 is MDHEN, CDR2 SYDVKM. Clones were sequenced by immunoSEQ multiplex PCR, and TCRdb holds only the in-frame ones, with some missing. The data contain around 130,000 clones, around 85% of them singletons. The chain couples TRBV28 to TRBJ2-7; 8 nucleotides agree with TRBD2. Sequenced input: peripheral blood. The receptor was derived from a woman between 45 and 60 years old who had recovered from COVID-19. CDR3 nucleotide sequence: TGTGCCAGCAGCTTAAGGGCGGGGGGCCTCTACGAGCAGTACTTC. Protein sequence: CASSLRAGGLYEQYF. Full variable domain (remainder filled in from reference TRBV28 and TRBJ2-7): DVKVTQSSRYLVKRTGEKVFLECVQDMDHENMFWYRQDPGLGLRLIYFSYDVKMKEKGDIPEGYSVSREKKERFSLILESASTNQTSMYLCASSLRAGGLYEQYFGPGTRLTVT.